One and the same sample provided the 32 T cell receptor beta chains below, sequenced in a study of early T cells in non-severe SARS-CoV-2 infection. Each CDR3 protein gets one entry after TCRdb re-called the 5' RACE reads with MiXCR. The sample shows tens of thousands of distinct CDR3 sequences, 9% to 9.5% of them seen only once. The specimen was whole blood. The source is an adult who was a healthcare worker with PCR-confirmed SARS-CoV-2 infection or an uninfected control (not recorded which).

This clonotype has at least ten counts. The rearrangement uses TRBV30 and TRBJ2-7, with 8 positions matching TRBD2. This CDR3 spans 13 amino acids. J lost 0 bases, V lost 5 bases, and 3 bases had no gene match. Germline CDR1 is GTSNPN and CDR2 is SVGIG (reference sequence). The DNA of the CDR3 is TGTGCCTGGCGGGGGACTAGCTCCTACGAGCAGTACTTC. It yields the protein CAWRGTSSYEQYF.

The chain recombines TRBV24-1 with TRBJ2-1; D may correspond to TRBD1 or TRBD2 (5 bases each). The CDR3 has 15 residues. Germline V gene data show CDR1 as KGHDR and CDR2 as SFDVKD. The germline V and J ends were trimmed by 6 bases and 5 bases, with 16 bases remaining between them. As DNA, the CDR3 is TGTGCCACCAGTAATACAGAGGGACGCCACAATGAGCAGTTCTTC. It translates to CATSNTEGRHNEQFF.

This clonotype occurred a few times. The chain carries TRBV7-2 and TRBJ1-3; D gene uncertain. CDR1 and CDR2 from the germline V gene are SGHTA and FQGNSA. This CDR3 spans 15 amino acids. Trimming removed 1 base at V and 0 bases at J, with 7 bases between. CDR3 nucleotides: TGTGCCAGCAGCTTAGTCGGAAGCTCTGGAAACACCATATATTTT. It encodes CASSLVGSSGNTIYF.

The CDR3 reads CASSRKTSGGIYEQYF. CDR3 DNA sequence: TGTGCCAGCAGCAGAAAGACTAGCGGGGGAATCTACGAGCAGTACTTC. The chain joins TRBV5-4 to TRBJ2-7; 12 bases are a match to TRBD2. Germline V gene data show CDR1 as SGHNT and CDR2 as YYREEE (reference sequence). The CDR3 has 16 residues. Trimming at V came to 4 bases and at J to 3 bases, leaving 8 bases not matched to a gene.

About this clonotype: Just one base apart from a much larger clone, this may be a read error. The chain employs TRBV27 and TRBJ2-3; 7 nucleotides line up with TRBD2. Germline V gene data show CDR1 as MNHEY and CDR2 as SMNVEV (reference sequence). The CDR3 totals 13 residues. Unmatched junction bases numbered 10, after V lost 8 bases and J lost 8 bases. CDR3 loop: CASRPGGRGTQYF. The DNA of the CDR3 is TGTGCCAGCCGACCGGGGGGAAGGGGTACGCAGTATTTT.

This clonotype came up a few times. The rearrangement joins TRBV28 to TRBJ1-1; D gene unclear. V shed 4 bases and J shed 7 bases, with 7 bases lying between them. Germline-derived CDR1 and CDR2 are MDHEN and SYDVKM. The CDR3 sequence is 11 residues long. The CDR3 DNA reads as TGTGCCAGCAGTTCCGGTCTTGAAGCTTTCTTT. It translates to CASSSGLEAFF.

On this clonotype: This may be a read error, as it is one base from a much larger clone. This sequence joins TRBV7-2 and TRBJ2-1; D may be TRBD2 (6 bases). Trimming left V 6 bases short and J 1 base short, with 16 bases between. CDR1 and CDR2 from the germline V gene are SGHTA and FQGNSA. CDR3 length: 16 amino acids. CDR3 coding DNA: TGTGCCAGCAGAGACCCAAGCGGGTGGTCCTACAATGAGCAGTTCTTC. Translating it yields CASRDPSGWSYNEQFF.

Ten or more counts support this clonotype. The chain's CDR3 is CSVDIRGGSSYNEQFF. CDR3 coding DNA: TGCAGCGTTGATATCAGGGGAGGTTCCTCCTACAATGAGCAGTTCTTC. The chain carries TRBV29-1 and TRBJ2-1; D assignment may be TRBD1 or TRBD2 (6 bases each). V shed 3 bases and J shed 0 bases, with 15 bases lying between them. The CDR3 is 16 amino acids. CDR1 SQVTM and CDR2 ANQGSEA come from the germline V gene.

The table lists this clonotype with many counts. Here the CDR3 reads CASSGAGEPYEQYF. Written as DNA, the CDR3 is TGCGCCAGCAGTGGGGCGGGAGAGCCCTACGAGCAGTACTTC. J is TRBJ2-7 and V is TRBV10-1; the match to TRBD2 covers 7 bases. The germline V gene encodes CDR1 WNHNN and CDR2 SYGVQD (reference sequence). CDR3 size: 14 residues. The junction had 5 bases not matched to a gene; V was cut back by 4 bases and J by 2 bases.

This clonotype came up many times. The V gene is TRBV4-3, the J gene TRBJ1-2; 8 bases agree with TRBD1. Germline assignment: CDR1 LGHNA and CDR2 YSLEER. The V gene end was trimmed by 1 base and the J gene end by 7 bases; junction bases not matched to a gene: 5. CDR3 size: 14 residues. CDR3 bases: TGCGCCAGCAGCCAAGGGGGACAGGCCCTTGGCTACACCTTC. Amino acid sequence: CASSQGGQALGYTF.

This clonotype was counted a few times. CDR3 sequence: CASSLGSPNYGYTF. The CDR3, as DNA: TGCGCCAGCAGCTTGGGCAGTCCTAACTATGGCTACACCTTC. The rearrangement joins TRBV5-1 to TRBJ1-2; no clear D gene. The V gene lost 0 bases and the J gene lost 0 bases, with 6 bases spanning the gap. The CDR3 has 14 residues. Germline values: CDR1 SGHRS, CDR2 YFSETQ.

This clonotype has ten or more counts. The chain uses TRBV7-2 and TRBJ2-7, with 10 bases matching TRBD2. Germline-derived CDR1 and CDR2 are SGHTA and FQGNSA. V lost 5 bases, J lost 2 bases, and 9 bases stayed unmatched. This CDR3 has 16 amino acids. The CDR3 region has the DNA TGTGCCAGCAGCCCAGCTAGCGGGGGCGTCACCTACGAGCAGTACTTC. Translation: CASSPASGGVTYEQYF.

In its sample, this clonotype was seen many times. This rearrangement joins TRBV7-6 to TRBJ2-2; TRBD2 is a possible D gene (5 bases). V was cut by 5 bases and J by 5 bases, with 9 bases left in between. CDR1 and CDR2 from the germline V gene are SGHVS and FNYEAQ. The CDR3 is made up of 13 amino acids. The CDR3 is CASSLTGTGELFF. The CDR3 DNA sequence: TGTGCCAGCAGCCTGACGGGAACCGGGGAGCTGTTTTTT. Combining the CDR3 with reference TRBV7-6 and TRBJ2-2 gives the whole variable domain GAGVSQSPRYKVTKRGQDVALRCDPISGHVSLYWYRQALGQGPEFLTYFNYEAQQDKSGLPNDRFSAERPEGSISTLTIQRTEQRDSAMYRCASSLTGTGELFFGEGSRLTVL.

This clonotype was seen only a few times. The chain links TRBV29-1 to TRBJ2-1; D is ambiguous. This CDR3 is 14 amino acids long. Per the germline V gene, CDR1 is SQVTM and CDR2 is ANQGSEA. V was cut by 5 bases and J by 3 bases, with 14 bases left in between. As DNA, the CDR3 is TGCAGCGTTAGGCTCCGTTCCGGCTACAATGAGCAGTTCTTC. Translated: CSVRLRSGYNEQFF.

This clonotype was recorded a few times. This chain connects TRBV15 to TRBJ2-7; TRBD1 matches at 9 bases. Looked up from germline, CDR1 is LNHNV and CDR2 is YYDKDF (reference sequence). This CDR3 is built from 15 residues. V dropped 0 bases and J dropped 6; count of bases not matched to a gene: 6. Here the CDR3 DNA reads TGTGCCACCAGCAGAGATGGGCGACAGGGGGGCGAGCAGTACTTC. As protein: CATSRDGRQGGEQYF.

This clonotype has ten or more counts. The chain links TRBV30 to TRBJ2-2; D is perhaps TRBD2 (5 bases). CDR3 length: 13 residues. V was trimmed by 3 bases and J by 4 bases, leaving 9 bases between them. In germline, CDR1 is GTSNPN, CDR2 SVGIG (reference sequence). The CDR3 bases are TGTGCCTGGAGGGACTTTTTCACCGGGGAGCTGTTTTTT. Protein: CAWRDFFTGELFF.

There are a few counts of this clonotype. V gene TRBV11-2 combines with J gene TRBJ2-3; maybe TRBD2 (5 bases). The V and J ends lost 0 bases and 1 base respectively, with 11 bases between them. The CDR3 runs to 16 residues. The germline gives CDR1 SGHAT, CDR2 FQNNGV. The CDR3: CASSLDLAGRTDTQYF. In DNA form, the CDR3 reads TGTGCCAGCAGCTTAGATCTTGCGGGCCGCACAGATACGCAGTATTTT.

This clonotype was detected a few times. The CDR3 DNA is TGTGCCAGCAGCGTAGTTGGCAGGGAAGTAGAGACCCAGTACTTC. This gives the protein CASSVVGREVETQYF. The chain combines TRBV9 with TRBJ2-5, with D possibly matching TRBD1 (5 bases). The CDR3 has 15 residues. V lost 0 bases, J lost 4 bases, and 13 bases lay in between. Germline-derived CDR1 and CDR2 are SGDLS and YYNGEE.

This clonotype was seen many times. J is TRBJ2-1 and V is TRBV29-1, with 10 nucleotides matching TRBD2. Germline assignment: CDR1 SQVTM and CDR2 ANQGSEA. With V trimmed by 6 bases and J by 7 bases, 9 bases remained unmatched. The CDR3 extends over 14 amino acids. The CDR3: CSVEREGLRNEQFF. The CDR3 nucleotides are TGCAGCGTGGAGCGGGAGGGCCTCAGGAATGAGCAGTTCTTC.

This clonotype has ten or more counts. J is TRBJ2-1 and V is TRBV2; TRBD2 is a possible D gene (5 bases). Trimming left V 6 bases short and J 9 bases short, with 21 bases between. Looked up from germline, CDR1 is SNHLY and CDR2 is FYNNEI. There are 15 residues in the CDR3. The CDR3 DNA is TGTGCCAGCAGCCCCTGGGCCGGGGTGCGGATTGAGCAGTTCTTC. Translated, it gives CASSPWAGVRIEQFF.

The chain links TRBV4-1 to TRBJ2-2; 10 nucleotides line up with TRBD2. The V and J ends lost 3 bases and 6 bases, in that order; junction bases with no gene match: 10. CDR1 and CDR2 from the germline V gene are MGHRA and YSYEKL. There are 17 residues in the CDR3. CDR3 amino acids: CASSQYPSGSFAGELFF. The CDR3 DNA reads TGCGCCAGCAGCCAGTATCCTAGCGGGAGTTTCGCCGGGGAGCTGTTTTTT.

This clonotype has just a few counts. The V and J genes are TRBV20-1 and TRBJ2-7; no clear D gene. Germline V lookup: CDR1 DFQATT, CDR2 SNEGSKA (reference sequence). V was shortened by 3 bases and J by 12 bases, with 6 bases between the two germline ends. The CDR3 loop spans 8 amino acids. In DNA, the CDR3 is TGCAGTGCTAGGGGGTGGTACTTC. Translating it yields CSARGWYF.

This clonotype was seen at least ten times. The chain combines TRBV5-6 with TRBJ1-1, with D possibly being TRBD1 (5 bases). The CDR3 sequence is 13 residues long. Trimming removed 4 bases at V and 6 bases at J, with 13 bases between. The V gene's germline CDR1 is SGHDT and CDR2 YYEEEE. CDR3: CASSTGPTSEAFF. DNA of the CDR3: TGTGCCAGCAGCACGGGACCGACCTCTGAAGCTTTCTTT.

This clonotype appeared many times. This chain links TRBV30 with TRBJ1-5; possibly TRBD1 for D (6 bases). Germline-derived CDR1 and CDR2 are GTSNPN and SVGIG (reference sequence). Trimming removed 0 bases at V and 0 bases at J, with 12 bases between. The CDR3 is 16 residues long. The CDR3 reads CAWSVRGRGSNQPQHF. CDR3 coding DNA: TGTGCCTGGAGTGTACGGGGGCGTGGTAGCAATCAGCCCCAGCATTTT.

Many counts were recorded for this clonotype. V usage is TRBV7-6 and J usage is TRBJ2-7, with D perhaps matching TRBD2 (5 bases). The V and J ends lost 2 bases and 6 bases respectively, with 14 bases between them. The germline V gene has CDR1 SGHVS and CDR2 FNYEAQ. This CDR3 region has 14 residues. CDR3: CASSLSLAGREQYF. CDR3 in DNA: TGTGCCAGCAGCTTAAGCCTAGCCGGGCGCGAGCAGTACTTC.

This clonotype has ten or more counts. The V call is TRBV9, the J call TRBJ2-2; unclear D gene. V dropped 4 bases and J dropped 6 bases, with 13 bases sitting between them. The CDR3 is made up of 14 amino acids. Germline V gives CDR1 SGDLS, CDR2 YYNGEE. CDR3 loop: CASSPRFEAGELFF. The CDR3 bases are TGTGCCAGCAGCCCACGTTTTGAGGCCGGGGAGCTGTTTTTT.

This rearrangement joins TRBV6-1 to TRBJ1-2; 10 nucleotides align to TRBD1. CDR3 length equals 13 residues. The germline V gene has CDR1 MNHNS and CDR2 SASEGT. Germline trimming cut 6 bases from V and 7 bases from J; bases unmatched to any gene: 5. The CDR3: CASRTGQGSGYTF. The DNA for the CDR3 is TGTGCCAGCAGAACGGGACAGGGGTCTGGCTACACCTTC.

This clonotype appeared a few times. Sequence at one end of the junction differs from germline and may be a read error. CDR3 in amino acids: CASSSTGGLFF. The CDR3 nucleotides are TGTGCCAGTAGTTCTACAGGGGGGCTGTTTTTT. V usage is TRBV19 and J usage is TRBJ2-2; TRBD1 matches 8 bases. The CDR3 spans 11 residues. From germline, CDR1 is LNHDA and CDR2 SQIVND (reference sequence).

The V gene is TRBV27, the J gene TRBJ2-7; no reliable D call. The CDR3 has 14 residues. The V and J ends lost 0 bases and 0 bases respectively, with 6 bases between them. Germline V CDR1 and CDR2: MNHEY, SMNVEV (reference sequence). The CDR3 DNA reads TGTGCCAGCAGTTTATCTGCGGTCTCCTACGAGCAGTACTTC. Translating it yields CASSLSAVSYEQYF.

This clonotype was detected only a few times. CDR3 DNA: TGTGCCAGCAGCAAGCTTGTTTCCGGGGCCCATACGCAGTATTTT. This sequence encodes CASSKLVSGAHTQYF. The rearrangement links TRBV7-8 to TRBJ2-3, with D perhaps TRBD1 or TRBD2 (5 bases each). The V and J ends lost 5 bases and 7 bases respectively, with 19 bases between them. The CDR3 length is 15 residues. Germline assignment: CDR1 SGHVS and CDR2 FQNEAQ.

This rearrangement joins TRBV5-6 to TRBJ2-1, with 8 positions matching TRBD2. CDR3 size: 14 residues. Germline V CDR1 and CDR2: SGHDT, YYEEEE. The J segment lost 10 bases and the V segment lost 3 bases, leaving 9 bases of the junction unmatched. The DNA of the CDR3 is TGTGCCAGCAGCTCCGGGACTAGAGATTTGGAGCAGTTCTTC. Amino acids: CASSSGTRDLEQFF.

This clonotype was counted a few times. The rearrangement links TRBV7-2 to TRBJ2-3; D gene ambiguous. The V end was cut by 3 bases, the J end by 5 bases, with 9 bases between. The germline gives CDR1 SGHTA, CDR2 FQGNSA. This CDR3 is built from 13 residues. This chain's CDR3 is CASSFAPRDTQYF. The CDR3 DNA sequence: TGTGCCAGCAGCTTCGCCCCCCGAGATACGCAGTATTTT.